The next 2 T cell receptor beta chains were all read from a single sample in a study of response to subunit inactivated influenza vaccine. A single record per CDR3 protein comes from TCRdb applying MiXCR to the RT-PCR reads. The sample lists about 480,000 distinct CDR3 sequences, over 25% occurring once. Sequencing was performed on CD4+ T cells sorted from PBMCs, taken 5 to 6 days after vaccination. These TCRs come from a man over 45 who received an inactivated influenza vaccine.

The chain uses TRBV7-2 and TRBJ2-5; D may be TRBD1 (6 bases). The ends were cut back, 1 base at V and 6 bases at J, with 12 bases in the middle. The V gene's germline CDR1 is SGHTA and CDR2 FQGNSA. The CDR3 length is 14 residues. The CDR3: CASSLGPGVQTQYF. The CDR3 region has the DNA TGTGCCAGCAGCTTAGGGCCAGGGGTACAGACCCAGTACTTC.

In this sample, this clonotype turned up many times. The gene calls are TRBV24-1 and TRBJ2-3, with 7 bases that match TRBD1. Germline V gene sequence: CDR1 KGHDR, CDR2 SFDVKD. This CDR3 region has 16 residues. V lost 4 bases, J lost 0 bases, and 6 bases stayed unmatched. As DNA, the CDR3 is TGTGCCACCAGTGACGGGGACAGCACTAGCACAGATACGCAGTATTTT. Translated: CATSDGDSTSTDTQYF.